Below, 9 T cell receptor beta chains from the same sample are listed, as sequenced in a study of T-cell memory formation after mild COVID-19. Using its own MiXCR run on the 5' RACE reads, TCRdb lists one record per CDR3 protein. The sample has fewer than 600,000 distinct CDR3 sequences, about a fifth seen once. The sequencing input was PBMCs or a T cell subset sorted from them (not recorded which). The receptors were gathered from an adult woman who had mild COVID-19 (a few samples of this study predate the infection). Cell type and time point are not known.

This clonotype was seen more than once but under ten times. The chain carries TRBV3-1 and TRBJ2-1; D not certain. The CDR3 sequence is 14 residues long. V lost 4 bases, J lost 7 bases, and 14 bases lay in between. Germline-derived CDR1 and CDR2 are LGHDT and YNNKEL (reference sequence). The DNA for the CDR3 is TGTGCCAGCAGCCCAGGATTTCGTCTGAATGAGCAGTTCTTC. This gives the protein CASSPGFRLNEQFF.

This clonotype was picked up a small number of times. This rearrangement joins TRBV7-2 to TRBJ2-7; tentative D call: TRBD1 (5 bases). The CDR3 covers 16 residues. Germline V gives CDR1 SGHTA, CDR2 FQGNSA. V was cut by 1 base and J by 0 bases, with 13 bases left in between. This chain's CDR3 is CASSLGQGRASYEQYF. In nucleotides, the CDR3 is TGTGCCAGCAGCTTAGGTCAGGGCAGGGCCTCCTACGAGCAGTACTTC.

A few counts support this clonotype. The J gene is TRBJ2-7, the V gene TRBV9, with 12 nucleotides matching TRBD2. After removal of 2 bases from V and 7 bases from J, the junction contained 10 bases not matched to a gene. Germline CDR1 SGDLS, CDR2 YYNGEE. The CDR3 is 16 amino acids. The CDR3 reads CASSVRLAGDSGEQYF. CDR3 nucleotide sequence: TGTGCCAGCAGCGTCCGACTAGCGGGGGACTCAGGGGAGCAGTACTTC.

This clonotype was detected only a few times. The V and J genes are TRBV11-2 and TRBJ2-2; D call uncertain. In germline, CDR1 is SGHAT, CDR2 FQNNGV. This CDR3 contains 14 residues. Trimming took 1 base from V and 7 from J, leaving 10 bases between them. The CDR3 DNA sequence: TGTGCCAGCAGCTTAGGGCTGGGCGGCGGGGAGCTGTTTTTT. Amino acid sequence: CASSLGLGGGELFF. The whole variable domain, filled in from reference TRBV11-2 and TRBJ2-2, reads EAGVAQSPRYKIIEKRQSVAFWCNPISGHATLYWYQQILGQGPKLLIQFQNNGVVDDSQLPKDRFSAERLKGVDSTLKIQPAKLEDSAVYLCASSLGLGGGELFFGEGSRLTVL.

This clonotype was seen repeatedly, ten times or more. The rearrangement uses TRBV10-2 and TRBJ2-7, with 7 positions matching TRBD1. In germline, CDR1 is WSHSY, CDR2 SAAADI. This CDR3 comprises 13 residues. J gave up 0 bases and V 7 bases, and 3 bases lay outside the gene matches. The CDR3 loop reads CASMTGHSYEQYF. The CDR3 bases are TGCGCCAGCATGACAGGGCACTCCTACGAGCAGTACTTC.

V usage is TRBV12-3 or TRBV12-4 and J usage is TRBJ2-5, with unresolved D. The CDR3 covers 13 residues. Trimming shortened V by 3 bases and J by 5 bases, and 10 bases separated the two germline ends. The CDR3 sequence is CASSFPPLETQYF. CDR3 DNA sequence: TGTGCCAGCAGTTTTCCTCCTCTCGAGACCCAGTACTTC.

This chain uses TRBV2 with TRBJ2-1, with D perhaps matching TRBD1 (7 bases). The germline V gene has CDR1 SNHLY and CDR2 FYNNEI. V dropped 4 bases and J dropped 6 bases, with 13 bases sitting between them. This CDR3 has 14 residues. CDR3 DNA sequence: TGTGCCAGCAGTGTCACCCAGGGGGGCAATGAGCAGTTCTTC. It is translated as CASSVTQGGNEQFF.

The chain is built from TRBV7-3 and TRBJ1-1, with D maybe TRBD1 (5 bases). The CDR3 is 16 amino acids. Trimming took off 1 base at V and 4 bases at J, with 16 bases between the two ends. Germline CDR1 and CDR2: SGHTA and FQGTGA. The CDR3 bases are TGTGCCAGCAGCTTAAACGTTGGAGGGGCTTCCACTGAAGCTTTCTTT. Amino acids: CASSLNVGGASTEAFF.

This clonotype was observed many times. The chain has TRBV4-3 and TRBJ1-1, with a tentative D call TRBD1 (5 bases). This CDR3 region has 17 residues. The germline V gene encodes CDR1 LGHNA and CDR2 YSLEER. Trimming removed 4 bases from V and 4 bases from J, with 22 bases in between. CDR3 region: CASSRSDLPLGLTEAFF. The CDR3 bases are TGCGCCAGCAGCCGATCAGACCTTCCCTTGGGGCTCACTGAAGCTTTCTTT.